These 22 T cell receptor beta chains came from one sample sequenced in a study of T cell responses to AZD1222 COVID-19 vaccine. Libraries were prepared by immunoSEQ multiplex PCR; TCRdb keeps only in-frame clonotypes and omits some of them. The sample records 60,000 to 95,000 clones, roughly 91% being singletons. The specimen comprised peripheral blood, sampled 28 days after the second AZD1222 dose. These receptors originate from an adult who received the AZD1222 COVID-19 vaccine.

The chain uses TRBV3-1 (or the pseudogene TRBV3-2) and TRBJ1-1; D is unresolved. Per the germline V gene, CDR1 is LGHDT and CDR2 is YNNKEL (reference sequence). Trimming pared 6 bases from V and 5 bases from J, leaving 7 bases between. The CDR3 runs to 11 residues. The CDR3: CASSGLTEAFF. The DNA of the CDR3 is TGTGCCAGCAGTGGCCTGACTGAAGCTTTCTTT.

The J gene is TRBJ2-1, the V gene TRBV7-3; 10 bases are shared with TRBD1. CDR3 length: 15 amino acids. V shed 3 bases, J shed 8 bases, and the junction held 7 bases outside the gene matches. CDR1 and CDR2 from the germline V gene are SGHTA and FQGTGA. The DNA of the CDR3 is TGTGCCAGCAGCTTGGGGAGACAGGGGGCCGATGAGCAGTTCTTC. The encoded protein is CASSLGRQGADEQFF.

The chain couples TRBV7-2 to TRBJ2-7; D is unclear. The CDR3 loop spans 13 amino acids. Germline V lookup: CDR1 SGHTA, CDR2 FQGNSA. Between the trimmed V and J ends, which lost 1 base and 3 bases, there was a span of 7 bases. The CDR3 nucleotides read TGTGCCAGCAGCTTAGACAGCTTCTACGAGCAGTACTTC. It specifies CASSLDSFYEQYF.

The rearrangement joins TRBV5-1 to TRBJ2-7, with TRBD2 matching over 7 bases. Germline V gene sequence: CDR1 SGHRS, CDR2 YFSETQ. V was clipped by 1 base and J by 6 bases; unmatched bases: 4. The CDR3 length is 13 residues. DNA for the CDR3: TGCGCCAGCAGCTTGTCCGGGGGGTCCGAGCAGTACTTC. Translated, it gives CASSLSGGSEQYF.

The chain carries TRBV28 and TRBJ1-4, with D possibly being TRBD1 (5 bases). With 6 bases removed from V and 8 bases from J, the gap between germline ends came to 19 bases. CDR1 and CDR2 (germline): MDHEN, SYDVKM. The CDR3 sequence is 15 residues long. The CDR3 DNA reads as TGTGCCAGCAGGGAATCTGGGGGGGGACGGGAAAAACTGTTTTTT. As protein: CASRESGGGREKLFF.

This chain's CDR3 is CASSQDIIRRYNQPQHF. CDR3 DNA: TGCGCCAGCAGCCAAGATATTATAAGACGGTACAATCAGCCCCAGCATTTT. This chain connects TRBV4-1 to TRBJ1-5; D ambiguous. Germline V CDR1 and CDR2: MGHRA, YSYEKL. The CDR3 contains 17 residues. The V gene lost 0 bases and the J gene lost 3 bases, with 15 bases spanning the gap.

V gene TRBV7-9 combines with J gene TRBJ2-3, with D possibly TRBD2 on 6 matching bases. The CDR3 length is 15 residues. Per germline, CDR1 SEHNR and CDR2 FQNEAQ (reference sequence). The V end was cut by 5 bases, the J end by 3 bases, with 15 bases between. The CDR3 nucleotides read TGTGCCAGCAGCACCCCGGGACTCCGGACAGATACGCAGTATTTT. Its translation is CASSTPGLRTDTQYF. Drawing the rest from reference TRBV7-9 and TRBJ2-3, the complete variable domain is DTGVSQNPRHKITKRGQNVTFRCDPISEHNRLYWYRQTLGQGPEFLTYFQNEAQLEKSRLLSDRFSAERPKGSFSTLEIQRTEQGDSAMYLCASSTPGLRTDTQYFGPGTRLTVL.

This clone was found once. The CDR3 region has the DNA TGTGCCAGCAGTTACCATTTAGGGAGCTATGGCTACACCTTC. Translating gives CASSYHLGSYGYTF. The V gene is TRBV6-2 or TRBV6-3, the J gene TRBJ1-2; D is undetermined. V was shortened by 2 bases and J by 4 bases, with 11 bases between the two germline ends. Germline CDR1 reads MNHEY; CDR2 reads SVGEGT. CDR3 size: 14 residues.

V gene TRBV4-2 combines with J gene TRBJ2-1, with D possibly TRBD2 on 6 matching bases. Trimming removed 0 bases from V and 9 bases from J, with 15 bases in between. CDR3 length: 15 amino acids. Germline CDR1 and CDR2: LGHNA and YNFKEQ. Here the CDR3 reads CASSQDRGRSGEQFF. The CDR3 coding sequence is TGTGCCAGCAGCCAAGATCGGGGGAGATCGGGTGAGCAGTTCTTC.

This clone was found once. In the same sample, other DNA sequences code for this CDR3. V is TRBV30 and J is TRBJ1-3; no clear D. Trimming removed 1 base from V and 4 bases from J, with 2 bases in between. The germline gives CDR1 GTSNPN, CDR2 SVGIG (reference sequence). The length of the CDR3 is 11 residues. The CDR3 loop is CAWSAGNTIYF. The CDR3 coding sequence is TGTGCCTGGAGTGCAGGAAACACCATATATTTT.

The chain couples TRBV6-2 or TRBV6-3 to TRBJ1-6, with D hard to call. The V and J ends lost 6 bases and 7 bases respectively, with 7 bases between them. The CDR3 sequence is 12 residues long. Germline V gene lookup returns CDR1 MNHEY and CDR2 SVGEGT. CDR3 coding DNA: TGTGCCAGCAGCATTCCAAATTCACCCCTCCACTTT. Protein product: CASSIPNSPLHF.

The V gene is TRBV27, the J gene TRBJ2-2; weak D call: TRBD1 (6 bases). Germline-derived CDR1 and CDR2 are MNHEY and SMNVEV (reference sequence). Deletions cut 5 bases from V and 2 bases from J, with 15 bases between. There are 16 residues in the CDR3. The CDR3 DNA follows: TGTGCCAGCAGTGAGGCAGGGGTAACTAACACCGGGGAGCTGTTTTTT. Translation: CASSEAGVTNTGELFF.

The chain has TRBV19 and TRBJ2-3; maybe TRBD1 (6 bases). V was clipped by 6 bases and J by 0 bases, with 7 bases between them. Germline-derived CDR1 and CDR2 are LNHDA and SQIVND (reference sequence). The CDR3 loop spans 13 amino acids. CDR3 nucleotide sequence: TGTGCCAGTAGGGACAGTAGCACAGATACGCAGTATTTT. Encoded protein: CASRDSSTDTQYF. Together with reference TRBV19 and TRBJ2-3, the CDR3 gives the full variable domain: DGGITQSPKYLFRKEGQNVTLSCEQNLNHDAMYWYRQDPGQGLRLIYYSQIVNDFQKGDIAEGYSVSREKKESFPLTVTSAQKNPTAFYLCASRDSSTDTQYFGPGTRLTVL.

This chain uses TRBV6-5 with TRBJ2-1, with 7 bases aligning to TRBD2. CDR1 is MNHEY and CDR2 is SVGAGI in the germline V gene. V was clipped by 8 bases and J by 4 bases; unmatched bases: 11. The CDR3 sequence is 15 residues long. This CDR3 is CASGYTGGGYNEQFF. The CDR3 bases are TGTGCCAGCGGGTACACTGGCGGGGGATACAATGAGCAGTTCTTC.

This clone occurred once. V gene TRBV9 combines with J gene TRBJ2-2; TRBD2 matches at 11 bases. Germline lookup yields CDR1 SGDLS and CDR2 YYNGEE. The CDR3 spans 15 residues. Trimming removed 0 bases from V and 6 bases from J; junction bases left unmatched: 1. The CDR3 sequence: CASSVASGGSGELFF. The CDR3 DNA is TGTGCCAGCAGCGTAGCTAGCGGGGGGTCCGGGGAGCTGTTTTTT. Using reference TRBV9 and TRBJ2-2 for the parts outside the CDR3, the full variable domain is DSGVTQTPKHLITATGQRVTLRCSPRSGDLSVYWYQQSLDQGLQFLIQYYNGEERAKGNILERFSAQQFPDLHSELNLSSLELGDSALYFCASSVASGGSGELFFGEGSRLTVL.

CDR3: CASGGEDSPLHF. The CDR3 DNA reads TGTGCCAGCGGAGGCGAGGACTCACCCCTCCACTTT. The chain combines TRBV7-9 with TRBJ1-6; D not resolved. Trimming took 8 bases from V and 10 from J, leaving 12 bases between them. Per germline, CDR1 SEHNR and CDR2 FQNEAQ (reference sequence). The CDR3 spans 12 residues. Using reference TRBV7-9 and TRBJ1-6 for the parts outside the CDR3, the full variable domain is DTGVSQNPRHKITKRGQNVTFRCDPISEHNRLYWYRQTLGQGPEFLTYFQNEAQLEKSRLLSDRFSAERPKGSFSTLEIQRTEQGDSAMYLCASGGEDSPLHFGNGTRLTVT.

For the CDR3, the DNA is TGTGCCAGCAGCCAAGGGACAGCGAACACTGAAGCTTTCTTT. It is translated as CASSQGTANTEAFF. This chain joins TRBV3-1 (or the pseudogene TRBV3-2) and TRBJ1-1, with D possibly TRBD1 on 6 matching bases. V gave up 1 base and J gave up 1 base, with 7 bases separating them. Germline loops: CDR1 LGHDT, CDR2 YNNKEL (reference sequence). The CDR3 loop spans 14 amino acids.

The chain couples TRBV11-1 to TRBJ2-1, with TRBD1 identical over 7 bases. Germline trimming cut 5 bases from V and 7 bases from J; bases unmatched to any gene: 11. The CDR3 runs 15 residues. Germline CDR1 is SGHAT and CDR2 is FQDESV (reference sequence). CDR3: CASSLDRDSWNEQFF. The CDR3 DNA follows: TGTGCCAGCAGCCTCGACAGGGATTCATGGAATGAGCAGTTCTTC.

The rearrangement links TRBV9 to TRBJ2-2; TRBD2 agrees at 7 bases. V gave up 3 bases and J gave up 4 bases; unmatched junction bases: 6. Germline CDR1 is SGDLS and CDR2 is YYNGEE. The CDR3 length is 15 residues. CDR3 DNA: TGTGCCAGCAGCGGGGAGGGACTTTCCACCGGGGAGCTGTTTTTT. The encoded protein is CASSGEGLSTGELFF.

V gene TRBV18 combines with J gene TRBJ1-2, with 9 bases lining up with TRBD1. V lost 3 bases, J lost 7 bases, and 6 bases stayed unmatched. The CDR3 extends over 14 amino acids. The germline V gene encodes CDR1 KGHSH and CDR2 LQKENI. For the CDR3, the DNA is TGTGCCAGCTCACCGAGGACAGGGGAGGGTGGCTACACCTTC. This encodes CASSPRTGEGGYTF.

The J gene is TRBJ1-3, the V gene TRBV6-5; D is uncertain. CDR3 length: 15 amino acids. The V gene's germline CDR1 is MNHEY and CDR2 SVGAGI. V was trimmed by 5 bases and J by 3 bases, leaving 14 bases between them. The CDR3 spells CASSTSMGVGNTIYF. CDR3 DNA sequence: TGTGCCAGCAGTACTAGTATGGGTGTTGGAAACACCATATATTTT.

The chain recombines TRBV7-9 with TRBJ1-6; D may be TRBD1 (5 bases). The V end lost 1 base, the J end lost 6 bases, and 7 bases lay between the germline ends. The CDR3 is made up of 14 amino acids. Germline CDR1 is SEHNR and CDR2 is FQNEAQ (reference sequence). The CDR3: CASSLGGLNSPLHF. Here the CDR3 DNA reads TGTGCCAGCAGCTTAGGGGGCCTTAATTCACCCCTCCACTTT. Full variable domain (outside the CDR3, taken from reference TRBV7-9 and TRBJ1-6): DTGVSQNPRHKITKRGQNVTFRCDPISEHNRLYWYRQTLGQGPEFLTYFQNEAQLEKSRLLSDRFSAERPKGSFSTLEIQRTEQGDSAMYLCASSLGGLNSPLHFGNGTRLTVT.